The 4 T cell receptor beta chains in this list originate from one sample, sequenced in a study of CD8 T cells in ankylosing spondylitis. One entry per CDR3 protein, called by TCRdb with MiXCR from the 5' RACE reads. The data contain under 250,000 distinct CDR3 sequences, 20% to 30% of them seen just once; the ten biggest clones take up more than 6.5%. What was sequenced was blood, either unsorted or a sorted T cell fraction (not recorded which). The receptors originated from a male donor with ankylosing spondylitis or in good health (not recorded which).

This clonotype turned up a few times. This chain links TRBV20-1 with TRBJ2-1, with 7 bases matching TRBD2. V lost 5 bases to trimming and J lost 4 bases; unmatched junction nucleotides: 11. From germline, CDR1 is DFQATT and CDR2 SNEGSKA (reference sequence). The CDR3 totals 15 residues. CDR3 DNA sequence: TGCAGTGCTGGGGCCGGGACTATACAGTACAATGAGCAGTTCTTC. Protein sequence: CSAGAGTIQYNEQFF.

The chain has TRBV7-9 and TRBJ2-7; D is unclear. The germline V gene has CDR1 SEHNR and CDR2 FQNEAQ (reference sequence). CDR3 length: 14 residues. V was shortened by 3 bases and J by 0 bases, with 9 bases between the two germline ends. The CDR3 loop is CASSFASTSYEQYF. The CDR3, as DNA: TGTGCCAGCAGCTTCGCCAGTACCTCCTACGAGCAGTACTTC.

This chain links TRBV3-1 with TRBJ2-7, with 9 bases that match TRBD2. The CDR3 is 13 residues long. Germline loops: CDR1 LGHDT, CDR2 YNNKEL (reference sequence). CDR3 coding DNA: TGTGTTAGCAGACAGCGGGAGGCCTACGAGCAGTACTTC. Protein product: CVSRQREAYEQYF.

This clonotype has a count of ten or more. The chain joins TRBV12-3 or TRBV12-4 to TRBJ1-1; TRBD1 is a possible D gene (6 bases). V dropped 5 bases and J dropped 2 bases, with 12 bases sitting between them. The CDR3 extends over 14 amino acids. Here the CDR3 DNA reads TGTGCCAGCAGTATGGGACACCGTAACACTGAAGCTTTCTTT. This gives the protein CASSMGHRNTEAFF.